This is a list of T cell receptor beta chains from one sample in a study of cytotoxic CD8 clonotypes in ibrutinib-treated CLL. The protocol was immunoSEQ multiplex PCR, while the TCRdb copy is restricted to in-frame clones and leaves out a portion. The data contain under 200,000 clones, over 65% of them singletons. This material consisted of PBMCs, taken after 12 months of ibrutinib treatment. The receptor set was obtained from a human donor with chronic lymphocytic leukemia. The conserved cysteine and the conserved F or W are not part of the CDR3 here. The order of the fields is V gene, J gene, CDR3 protein.

v_gene: TRBV7-9
j_gene: TRBJ1-4
CDR3aa: ASSLEQATNEKLF

v_gene: TRBV27
j_gene: TRBJ1-1
CDR3aa: ASSIGTSLVNTEAF

v_gene: TRBV7-3
j_gene: TRBJ1-1
CDR3aa: ASSFAVNTEAF

v_gene: TRBV6-1
j_gene: TRBJ1-5
CDR3aa: ASSAGGVGQPQH

v_gene: TRBV27
j_gene: TRBJ2-1
CDR3aa: ASSTSSDSYNEQF

v_gene: TRBV9
j_gene: TRBJ1-5
CDR3aa: ASSVEGNSNQPQH

v_gene: TRBV7-6
j_gene: TRBJ2-7
CDR3aa: ASSVGDYEQY

v_gene: TRBV7-9
j_gene: TRBJ2-5
CDR3aa: ASTTYRSEETQY

v_gene: TRBV6-1
j_gene: TRBJ2-7
CDR3aa: ASFRTGRYEQY

v_gene: TRBV18
j_gene: TRBJ1-3
CDR3aa: ASSPPDRALGNTIY

v_gene: TRBV29-1
j_gene: TRBJ2-2
CDR3aa: SGGSPHTGELF

v_gene: TRBV27
j_gene: TRBJ1-2
CDR3aa: ASSLFRGPGGGGYT

v_gene: TRBV9
j_gene: TRBJ1-1
CDR3aa: ASSHRDNTEAF

v_gene: TRBV6-6
j_gene: TRBJ1-2
CDR3aa: ASSPGTDAGYT

v_gene: TRBV6-1
j_gene: TRBJ2-7
CDR3aa: ASSLDRVGQY

v_gene: TRBV29-1
j_gene: TRBJ2-1
CDR3aa: SGRLGQGHYNEQF

v_gene: TRBV28
j_gene: TRBJ2-7
CDR3aa: ASSSPQSYEQY

v_gene: TRBV29-1
j_gene: TRBJ1-3
CDR3aa: SVVHWDRNTIY

v_gene: TRBV5-1
j_gene: TRBJ2-1
CDR3aa: ASSWAYRAGEQF

v_gene: TRBV30
j_gene: TRBJ1-2
CDR3aa: AWGRGPYGYT